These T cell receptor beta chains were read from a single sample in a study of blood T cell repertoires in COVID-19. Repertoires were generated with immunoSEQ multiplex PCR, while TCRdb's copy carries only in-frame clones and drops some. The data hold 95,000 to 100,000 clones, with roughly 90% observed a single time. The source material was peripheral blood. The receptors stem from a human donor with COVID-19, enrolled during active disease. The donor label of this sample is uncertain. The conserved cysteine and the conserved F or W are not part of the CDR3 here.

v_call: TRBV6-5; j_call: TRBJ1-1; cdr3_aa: ASSYSGGGGTEAF
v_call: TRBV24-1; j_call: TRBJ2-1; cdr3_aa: ATSDPRTSGDEQF
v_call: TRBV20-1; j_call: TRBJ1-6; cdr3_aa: SASQQSSYNSPLH
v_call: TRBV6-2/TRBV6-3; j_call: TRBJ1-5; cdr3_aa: ASSPSIWGPNQPQH
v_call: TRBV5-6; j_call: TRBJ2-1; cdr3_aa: ASSPGLAFSDEQF
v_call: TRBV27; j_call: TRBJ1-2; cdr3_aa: ASSSLGGGLPYYGYT
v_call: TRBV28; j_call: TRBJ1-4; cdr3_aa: ASSLLSPLNEKLF
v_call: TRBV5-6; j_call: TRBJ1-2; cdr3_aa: ASTPLAGNYGYT
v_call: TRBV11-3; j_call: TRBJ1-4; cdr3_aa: ASSTDAGGEKLF
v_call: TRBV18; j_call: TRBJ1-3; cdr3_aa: ASSTGVSSGNTIY
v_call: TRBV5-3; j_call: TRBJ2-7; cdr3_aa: ARSLGDRVNYEQY
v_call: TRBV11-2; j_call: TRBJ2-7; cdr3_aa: ASSKDRGRFEQY
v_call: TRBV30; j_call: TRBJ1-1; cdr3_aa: AWGEGSEAF
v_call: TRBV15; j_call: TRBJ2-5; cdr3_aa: ATSKGHGVQETQY
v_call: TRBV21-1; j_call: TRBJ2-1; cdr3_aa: ASSCDRASASYNEQF
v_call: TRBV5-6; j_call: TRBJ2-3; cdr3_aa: ASSTDRQQDTQY
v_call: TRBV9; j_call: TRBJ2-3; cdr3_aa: ASSGLAGSSTDTQY
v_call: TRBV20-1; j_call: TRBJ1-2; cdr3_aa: SASTPGGANYGYT
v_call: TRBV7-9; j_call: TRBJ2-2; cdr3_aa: ASSLRDRGPGELF
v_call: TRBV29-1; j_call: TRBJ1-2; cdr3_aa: SVEDRHRTYGYT
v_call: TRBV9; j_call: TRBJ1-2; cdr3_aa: ASSATGTGTFWGGYT
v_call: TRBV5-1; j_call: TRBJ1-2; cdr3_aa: ASSYGQGYGYT
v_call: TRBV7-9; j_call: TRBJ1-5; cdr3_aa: ASSHTGGASNQPQH
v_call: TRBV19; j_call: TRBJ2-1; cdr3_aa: ASSITGGSYNEQF
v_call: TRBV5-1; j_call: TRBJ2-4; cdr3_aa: ASSLSAGARNIQY
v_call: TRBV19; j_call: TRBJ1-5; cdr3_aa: ASSPTGGNQPQH
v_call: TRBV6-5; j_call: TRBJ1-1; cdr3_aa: ASGTGDTEAF
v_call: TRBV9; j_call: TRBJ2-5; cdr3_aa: ASSVPTSGGPRETQY
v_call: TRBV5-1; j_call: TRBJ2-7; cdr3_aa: ASMGGRTPLQY
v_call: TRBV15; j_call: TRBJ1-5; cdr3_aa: ATSRYRSNQPQH
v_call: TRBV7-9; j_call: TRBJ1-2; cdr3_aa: ASSLSGTAYGGYT
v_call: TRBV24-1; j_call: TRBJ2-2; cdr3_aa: ATSEPESGSGELF
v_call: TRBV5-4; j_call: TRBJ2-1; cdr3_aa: ASTLGHYNEQF
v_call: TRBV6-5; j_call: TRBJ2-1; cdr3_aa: ASTPTSGSINEQF
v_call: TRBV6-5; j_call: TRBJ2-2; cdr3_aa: ASTIGGAGELF
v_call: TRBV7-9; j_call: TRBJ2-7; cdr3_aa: ASSPDFSYEQY